This T cell receptor (beta chain) was profiled in a study of response to subunit inactivated influenza vaccine. TCRdb analysed the RT-PCR reads with MiXCR anew, one entry per CDR3 protein. The table records about 500,000 distinct CDR3 sequences, approximately 13% of them present only once. Germline V gives CDR1 SEHNR, CDR2 FQNEAQ (reference sequence). V was pared by 2 bases and J by 6 bases, with 17 bases between. This CDR3 has 16 residues. The gene calls are TRBV7-9 and TRBJ2-1; D is possibly TRBD1 (6 bases). This receptor was obtained from a man aged 45-60 years who received an inactivated influenza vaccine. The specimen was PBMCs from blood, collected around seven weeks after vaccination. The CDR3 loop reads CASSLLSGVGFNEQFF. The CDR3 region has the DNA TGTGCCAGCAGCTTACTTTCAGGGGTGGGGTTCAATGAGCAGTTCTTC.